The clone carrying this T cell receptor (beta chain) was picked up many times. Its antigen is currently unknown. The sample is drawn from a study of T cells after yellow fever vaccination. General study points: Some clonotypes, a small share, were shared between CD4 and CD8 compartments. Reappearance after the booster was seen for most primary-vaccination clones, at 95% to 97% CD4 and less than 90% CD8.

Germline values: CDR1 SGHTA, CDR2 FQGNSA. The CDR3 is 16 residues long. The ends lost 5 bases at V and 7 bases at J; junction bases unmatched: 11. TCRdb fed the 5' RACE reads into MiXCR, producing one record per CDR3 protein. The sample records 200,000 to 250,000 distinct CDR3 sequences, under 3.5% being singletons. The receptor was derived from a man between 18 and 29 years old who received the YFV17D yellow fever vaccine. The V gene is TRBV7-2, the J gene TRBJ2-3; the match to TRBD1 covers 11 bases. The sample in question was CD4+ T cells sorted from PBMCs, obtained 10 days after the yellow fever booster vaccination. The CDR3 sequence is CASSPIPGQGGHTQYF. The CDR3 bases are TGTGCCAGCAGCCCCATCCCGGGACAGGGGGGACATACGCAGTATTTT. Variable domain in full (rest from reference TRBV7-2 and TRBJ2-3): GAGVSQSPSNKVTEKGKDVELRCDPISGHTALYWYRQSLGQGLEFLIYFQGNSAPDKSGLPSDRFSAERTGGSVSTLTIQRTQQEDSAVYLCASSPIPGQGGHTQYFGPGTRLTVL.